The next 19 T cell receptor beta chains were all read from a single sample in a study of cytomegalovirus exposure and HLA in healthy donors. 60 Vbeta and 13 Jbeta primers were used in PCR. Sequenced by immunoSEQ multiplex PCR; TCRdb stores in-frame clones only, minus some. The table shows about 130,000 clones, with 75% to 90% occurring only once. Source material: PBMCs. The source is a woman aged 25-40 years in good health and CMV-seropositive.

V and J are TRBV27 and TRBJ2-6, with unresolved D. The CDR3 has 18 amino acids. Trimming removed 8 bases at V and 2 bases at J, with 22 bases between. The germline V gene encodes CDR1 MNHEY and CDR2 SMNVEV (reference sequence). The CDR3 region has the DNA TGTGCCAGCCCTTTCCGGTCAGGATTCCGAGCTGGGGCCAACGTCCTGACTTTC. Translating gives CASPFRSGFRAGANVLTF.

The genes are TRBV2 and TRBJ2-5; 10 bases agree with TRBD2. In germline, CDR1 is SNHLY, CDR2 FYNNEI. This CDR3 contains 14 residues. V trimming: 8 bases; J trimming: 0 bases; junction bases outside the gene matches: 3. The CDR3 DNA reads TGTGCCAGCCTAGCGGGAGAGTACCAAGAGACCCAGTACTTC. Residues: CASLAGEYQETQYF. Drawing the rest from reference TRBV2 and TRBJ2-5, the complete variable domain is EPEVTQTPSHQVTQMGQEVILRCVPISNHLYFYWYRQILGQKVEFLVSFYNNEISEKSEIFDDQFSVERPDGSNFTLKIRSTKLEDSAMYFCASLAGEYQETQYFGPGTRLLVL.

The chain is built from TRBV4-1 and TRBJ1-2, with 9 bases aligning to TRBD1. The germline V gene encodes CDR1 MGHRA and CDR2 YSYEKL. V trimming: 1 base; J trimming: 5 bases; junction bases outside the gene matches: 5. The CDR3 consists of 15 residues. The CDR3: CASSQAGTGRYGYTF. As DNA, the CDR3 is TGCGCCAGCAGCCAAGCCGGGACAGGGCGATATGGCTACACCTTC.

V usage is TRBV10-3 and J usage is TRBJ2-3; possible D gene TRBD2, 6 bases. Trimming pared 5 bases from V and 0 bases from J, leaving 12 bases between. Looked up from germline, CDR1 is ENHRY and CDR2 is SYGVKD. The CDR3 runs to 15 residues. The CDR3 DNA follows: TGTGCCATCAGTAAGGACTATCCTAGCACAGATACGCAGTATTTT. Encoded protein: CAISKDYPSTDTQYF.

The genes are TRBV30 and TRBJ2-3, with D perhaps matching TRBD2 (5 bases). Germline CDR1 and CDR2: GTSNPN and SVGIG (reference sequence). The CDR3 is made up of 12 amino acids. V lost 5 bases and J lost 4, with 10 bases in between. CDR3: CAWGLASDTQYF. The CDR3 region has the DNA TGTGCCTGGGGACTGGCCTCAGATACGCAGTATTTT.

V gene TRBV7-2 combines with J gene TRBJ1-2; D remains unclear. Germline CDR1 reads SGHTA; CDR2 reads FQGNSA. V lost 1 base and J 7 bases, leaving 10 bases between the germline ends. The CDR3 has 13 residues. The CDR3 DNA reads TGTGCCAGCAGCTTAGGGGCAGTCTCTGGCTACACCTTC. It is translated as CASSLGAVSGYTF.

V gene TRBV7-9 combines with J gene TRBJ1-1; D uncertain. CDR1 is SEHNR, CDR2 FQNEAQ, per germline (reference sequence). The CDR3 totals 15 residues. Trimming removed 6 bases from V and 0 bases from J, with 14 bases in between. CDR3 nucleotides: TGTGCCAGCAGTTTACTCCGTAGCATGAACACTGAAGCTTTCTTT. Amino acids: CASSLLRSMNTEAFF.

The chain employs TRBV6-5 and TRBJ2-4, with a weak D call TRBD2 (5 bases). The CDR3 length is 15 residues. Germline V lookup: CDR1 MNHEY, CDR2 SVGAGI. V was clipped by 6 bases and J by 6 bases, with 18 bases between them. CDR3 amino acids: CASSPNFGVGNIQYF. The CDR3 nucleotides are TGTGCCAGCAGCCCGAACTTCGGGGTAGGAAACATTCAGTACTTC.

The chain joins TRBV28 to TRBJ1-1, with D uncertain. Germline V gene sequence: CDR1 MDHEN, CDR2 SYDVKM. The CDR3 runs 13 residues. V lost 5 bases and J lost 14, with 21 bases in between. CDR3 protein: CASSLLRQTQVFF. In nucleotides, the CDR3 is TGTGCCAGCAGTCTCCTACGACAAACCCAGGTCTTCTTT.

The chain has TRBV19 and TRBJ2-5, with 14 bases aligning to TRBD2. Trimming took 10 bases from V and 5 from J; bases not matched to a gene: 15. Germline V lookup: CDR1 LNHDA, CDR2 SQIVND (reference sequence). The CDR3 has 17 residues. The CDR3 region has the DNA TGTGCCACCTCGGGGGGACTAGCGGGAGCCCGGGGGGAGACCCAGTACTTC. Translation: CATSGGLAGARGETQYF.

The J gene is TRBJ1-2, the V gene TRBV19; TRBD1 agrees at 10 bases. The ends lost 9 bases at V and 7 bases at J; junction bases unmatched: 14. Germline V gene sequence: CDR1 LNHDA, CDR2 SQIVND (reference sequence). The CDR3 consists of 15 residues. CDR3 residues: CASNAAGTGEAGYTF. The CDR3 nucleotides read TGTGCCAGCAACGCGGCCGGGACAGGGGAGGCTGGCTACACCTTC.

This chain joins TRBV6-5 and TRBJ1-1, with D perhaps TRBD1 (5 bases). Deletions cut 2 bases from V and 3 bases from J, with 7 bases between. The CDR3 sequence is 13 residues long. Germline V gives CDR1 MNHEY, CDR2 SVGAGI. CDR3 coding DNA: TGTGCCAGCAGTTACGGGGGGGACACTGAAGCTTTCTTT. Protein: CASSYGGDTEAFF.

The chain has TRBV6-5 and TRBJ1-4; TRBD1 matches at 11 bases. The CDR3 consists of 15 residues. With 5 bases clipped from V and 6 bases from J, the junction kept 5 bases outside the gene matches. From germline, CDR1 is MNHEY and CDR2 SVGAGI. CDR3 coding DNA: TGTGCCAGCAGTCGGGACAGGGGGAAGGATGAAAAACTGTTTTTT. It codes for CASSRDRGKDEKLFF.

The J gene is TRBJ1-2, the V gene TRBV30; D unclear. Germline assignment: CDR1 GTSNPN and CDR2 SVGIG (reference sequence). The V gene lost 3 bases and the J gene lost 8 bases, with 13 bases spanning the gap. The CDR3 covers 12 residues. In DNA, the CDR3 is TGTGCCTGGAGCCCCCCATATGGCGGCTACACCTTC. It specifies CAWSPPYGGYTF.

J is TRBJ1-5 and V is TRBV19; 9 bases fit TRBD1. Trimming cost V 3 bases and J 2 bases; bases outside gene matches: 5. CDR3 length: 16 residues. CDR1 and CDR2 from the germline V gene are LNHDA and SQIVND (reference sequence). CDR3 protein: CASSIGGDRGNQPQHF. Here the CDR3 DNA reads TGTGCCAGTAGTATCGGGGGGGACAGGGGCAATCAGCCCCAGCATTTT.

The rearrangement joins TRBV7-2 to TRBJ2-1, with D hard to call. The CDR3 has 12 residues. Germline assignment: CDR1 SGHTA and CDR2 FQGNSA. Deletions cut 5 bases from V and 7 bases from J, with 9 bases between. CDR3 in amino acids: CASSLDTNEQFF. CDR3 bases: TGTGCCAGCAGCCTTGACACGAATGAGCAGTTCTTC. Using reference TRBV7-2 and TRBJ2-1 for the parts outside the CDR3, the full variable domain is GAGVSQSPSNKVTEKGKDVELRCDPISGHTALYWYRQSLGQGLEFLIYFQGNSAPDKSGLPSDRFSAERTGGSVSTLTIQRTQQEDSAVYLCASSLDTNEQFFGPGTRLTVL.

This sequence joins TRBV10-3 and TRBJ2-5; 7 bases align to TRBD1. The CDR3 contains 13 residues. V shed 9 bases, J shed 4 bases, and the junction held 8 bases outside the gene matches. Germline lookup yields CDR1 ENHRY and CDR2 SYGVKD. The CDR3 nucleotides are TGTGCCATGTCACAGGGGCAGGCAGAGACCCAGTACTTC. Its protein is CAMSQGQAETQYF.

The chain combines TRBV6-1 with TRBJ2-7, with 8 bases aligning to TRBD1. After removal of 2 bases from V and 2 bases from J, the junction contained 8 bases not matched to a gene. In germline, CDR1 is MNHNS, CDR2 SASEGT. The CDR3 is 16 residues long. CDR3 loop: CASSELRGPPTYEQYF. As DNA, the CDR3 is TGTGCCAGCAGTGAACTCAGGGGGCCACCTACCTACGAGCAGTACTTC.

The chain combines TRBV6-1 with TRBJ1-5, with D possibly TRBD1 on 6 matching bases. This CDR3 region has 16 residues. Deletions cut 3 bases from V and 7 bases from J, with 19 bases between. CDR1 and CDR2 (germline): MNHNS, SASEGT. CDR3 region: CASSDLGWGGGQPQHF. The CDR3 region has the DNA TGTGCCAGCAGTGATTTGGGGTGGGGAGGGGGGCAGCCCCAGCATTTT.